This entry features one T cell receptor beta chain sequence. This CDR3 region has 13 residues. The ends lost 7 bases at V and 6 bases at J; junction bases unmatched: 8. One entry per CDR3 protein, called by TCRdb with MiXCR from the RT-PCR reads. The sample gives approximately 720,000 distinct CDR3 sequences, 14% of which show up once; 3% to 4.5% is in the top ten. Material for sequencing was memory CD4+ T cells from blood. The TCR was taken from a female donor in good health, serving as a healthy control. This sequence joins TRBV12-3 or TRBV12-4 and TRBJ2-7; 8 nucleotides agree with TRBD1. The CDR3 bases are TGTGCCAGCACCAGGGGGCTAATGGGCGAGCAGTACTTC. The encoded protein is CASTRGLMGEQYF.